The entry that follows covers one T cell receptor beta chain sequence. The antigen remains undetermined. The data derive from a study of cytomegalovirus exposure and HLA in healthy donors. Study details: An early release of data contained some 80 million unique TCRs, which came from HLA-typed donors. General study points: The study labeled 164 TCR beta chains cytomegalovirus-associated. Prior analysis indicated that the majority of TCR beta V segments exhibited productivity approximately 87% or approximately 30% of the time.

This CDR3 is built from 14 residues. The V segment lost 4 bases and the J segment 8 bases; nucleotides outside the gene matches: 8. Germline V lookup: CDR1 MGHRA, CDR2 YSYEKL. 13 Jbeta primers and 60 Vbeta primers were used for the PCR. The table came from immunoSEQ multiplex PCR; TCRdb's copy has only in-frame clones and leaves some out. The sample has 150,000 to 200,000 clones; roughly two thirds are singletons. All the people who gave samples were healthy bone marrow donors. Specimen: PBMCs. The sequence was collected from a woman aged 40 to 50 in good health and CMV-seropositive. The chain uses TRBV4-1 and TRBJ1-1, with 9 nucleotides matching TRBD1. The DNA for the CDR3 is TGCGCCAGCAGCCCAGGACAGGGGATGGTAGAAGCTTTCTTT. Its translation: CASSPGQGMVEAFF.